This T cell receptor beta chain was captured in a study of cytomegalovirus exposure and HLA in healthy donors. Findings of the study overall: An Asian-associated ancestry cluster reportedly showed fewer N-insertions than the roughly 700-donor mean in a later analysis.

The PCR ran on 60 Vbeta and 13 Jbeta primers. The table came from immunoSEQ multiplex PCR; TCRdb's copy has only in-frame clones and leaves some out. The table lists tens of thousands of clones, over 60% of them singletons, with just over 6.5% in the top ten. Regarding this clone: Its target is not known.

This CDR3 is 16 amino acids long. Germline V gene sequence: CDR1 SGHVS, CDR2 FNYEAQ. The germline V and J ends were trimmed by 4 bases and 1 base, with 16 bases remaining between them. Material: PBMCs. This chain connects TRBV7-6 to TRBJ1-1; D is perhaps TRBD1 (6 bases). The clonotype was recovered from a man younger than 45 in good health and CMV-seronegative. CDR3 protein: CASSSSVRGANTEAFF. The CDR3 region has the DNA TGTGCCAGCAGCTCCTCCGTCAGGGGCGCGAACACTGAAGCTTTCTTT.